This section outlines one T cell receptor beta chain sequence together with its context. The length of the CDR3 is 15 residues. The V segment lost 3 bases and the J segment 8 bases; nucleotides outside the gene matches: 10. Germline CDR1 SQVTM, CDR2 ANQGSEA. Clones were read by immunoSEQ multiplex PCR, and TCRdb kept only the in-frame ones, dropping some. In the table there are tens of thousands of clones, about 89% of which are singletons. The sample comes from a study of T cell responses to AZD1222 COVID-19 vaccine. Sample: peripheral blood, taken 28 days after the second AZD1222 dose. The V call is TRBV29-1, the J call TRBJ2-1, with 10 bases fitting TRBD1. The receptor was derived from an adult who received the AZD1222 COVID-19 vaccine. CDR3 residues: CSVEQSGTGVHEQFF. In DNA form, the CDR3 reads TGCAGCGTTGAGCAGTCCGGGACAGGGGTACATGAGCAGTTCTTC.